The entry below gives a single T cell receptor (beta chain) sequence along with its context. Its target is not known. Libraries were prepared by immunoSEQ multiplex PCR; TCRdb keeps only in-frame clonotypes and omits some of them. The table has some 77,000 clones, more than 90% seen once. CDR3 length: 16 residues. V was pared by 3 bases and J by 7 bases, with 19 bases between. Germline CDR1 and CDR2: SGDLS and YYNGEE. The data are from a study of OX40 agonist ivuxolimab in advanced cancers. Study results and limitations: The study observed clonal expansion of CD4+ and CD8+ blood T cells by week 6 at 0.1 to 3.0 mg/kg.

The material sequenced was CD4+ or CD8+ T cells sorted from blood, taken in a trial of the OX40 agonist ivuxolimab. The J gene is TRBJ2-2, the V gene TRBV9, with D tentatively TRBD1 or TRBD2 (5 bases each). This clonotype was sampled from an adult with an advanced solid tumor such as melanoma, head and neck, liver or kidney cancer. CDR3 sequence: CASSAPSGPVGGELFF. In DNA form, the CDR3 reads TGTGCCAGCAGCGCGCCCTCGGGACCTGTGGGCGGGGAGCTGTTTTTT.